This T cell receptor (beta chain) was identified during a study of molecular identifiers for immune sequencing clone quantification. Study conclusions and caveats: Jurkat TCR RNA that was spiked in from one cell was reportedly detectable among around 1 million naive cells. Sizes of highly expanded clones could be underestimated through identical TCRs sharing a barcode. Over 98% of effector molecules, yet under 1% of naive-cell molecules, were held by clones above 20 RNA copies.

Bulk libraries came from a prior protocol with listed TCR primers. TCRdb re-derived calls from the PCR reads in MiXCR, one entry per CDR3 protein. Among fewer than 70,000 distinct CDR3 sequences listed, 15% to 20% were seen once. In its sample, this clonotype was seen many times. Its matching antigen is unknown. The CDR3 contains 15 residues. J lost 4 bases, V lost 0 bases, and 5 bases had no gene match. The germline CDR1 and CDR2 sequences are SGHVS and FNYEAQ. Sequenced material: naive CD8+ T cells from blood, with Jurkat cell RNA spiked in. Documented subset: FACS-sorted CD8+CD4-CCR7+CD45RA+ naive T cells. J is TRBJ1-1 and V is TRBV7-6, with 7 bases aligning to TRBD1. This TCR came from a human donor in good health. Some libraries in this study had Jurkat cell RNA spiked in. The CDR3 nucleotides read TGTGCCAGCAGCTTAGCATCTGGGACAGCCACTGAAGCTTTCTTT. This translates into CASSLASGTATEAFF.